Shown below are 23 T cell receptor beta chains from a single sample sequenced in a study of T cells in Graves' hyperthyroidism and ophthalmopathy. Amplification of TCR beta CDR3 regions was performed using RNA transcripts as template. TCR CDR3 regions were first amplified by RT-PCR with HTBI primers. TCRdb independently ran MiXCR on the multiplex PCR reads; one entry per CDR3 protein. The sample contains under 800,000 distinct CDR3 sequences, 14% of which appear only once. Sample: blood. The receptors originated from a woman aged 18-29 years with Graves' hyperthyroidism.

This clonotype showed up many times. V gene TRBV7-2 combines with J gene TRBJ2-3, with 9 bases identical to TRBD2. This CDR3 has 13 residues. The ends lost 8 bases at V and 4 bases at J; junction bases unmatched: 4. Germline loops: CDR1 SGHTA, CDR2 FQGNSA. The CDR3 DNA is TGTGCCAGCTGCCTAGCGGGGTCAGATACGCAGTATTTT. It codes for CASCLAGSDTQYF.

This clonotype was observed a few times. V usage is TRBV6-5 and J usage is TRBJ2-5, with D possibly being TRBD1 (6 bases). Deletions cut 2 bases from V and 2 bases from J, with 12 bases between. CDR1 and CDR2 from the germline V gene are MNHEY and SVGAGI. This CDR3 spans 15 amino acids. The chain's CDR3 is CASSYLQGFQETQYF. As DNA, the CDR3 is TGTGCCAGCAGTTACCTACAGGGATTTCAAGAGACCCAGTACTTC.

In this sample, this clonotype turned up many times. V is TRBV2 and J is TRBJ2-3; D gene unclear. Germline CDR1 SNHLY, CDR2 FYNNEI. Trimming pared 9 bases from V and 1 base from J, leaving 14 bases between. The CDR3 is 14 residues long. The CDR3 DNA sequence: TGTGCCAGGCGGAGTACTGCGGGCACAGATACGCAGTATTTT. Amino acids: CARRSTAGTDTQYF.

V is TRBV7-9 and J is TRBJ1-1; weak D call: TRBD1 (5 bases). The CDR3 spans 17 residues. CDR1 is SEHNR, CDR2 FQNEAQ, per germline (reference sequence). Trimming shortened V by 5 bases and J by 3 bases, and 22 bases separated the two germline ends. CDR3 sequence reads: CASSPGWRVGVDTEAFF. CDR3 sequence (DNA): TGTGCCAGCAGCCCGGGGTGGAGGGTGGGGGTAGACACTGAAGCTTTCTTT.

The CDR3 loop is CASSIRDREFSEQFF. Written as DNA, the CDR3 is TGTGCCAGTAGTATACGGGACAGGGAGTTCAGTGAGCAGTTCTTC. This chain uses TRBV19 with TRBJ2-1, with TRBD1 identical over 9 bases. The CDR3 spans 15 residues. V shed 2 bases and J 9 bases; nucleotides not matched to a gene: 8. Germline values: CDR1 LNHDA, CDR2 SQIVND (reference sequence).

V is TRBV4-2 and J is TRBJ2-1; the match to TRBD2 covers 13 bases. The CDR3 runs 16 residues. Germline assignment: CDR1 LGHNA and CDR2 YNFKEQ. V dropped 4 bases and J dropped 5; count of bases not matched to a gene: 5. The CDR3 DNA is TGTGCCAGCAGCCGGACTAGCGGGAGCAAGGACAATGAGCAGTTCTTC. Protein: CASSRTSGSKDNEQFF.

This clonotype was detected only a few times. The rearrangement uses TRBV7-6 and TRBJ1-1, with D maybe TRBD1 (6 bases). V gave up 5 bases and J gave up 5 bases, with 15 bases separating them. Germline assignment: CDR1 SGHVS and CDR2 FNYEAQ. The CDR3 spans 14 residues. This CDR3 is CASSPQGSVTEAFF. In nucleotides, the CDR3 is TGTGCCAGCAGCCCCCAGGGGAGTGTGACTGAAGCTTTCTTT.

This clonotype occurred a few times. J is TRBJ2-1 and V is TRBV19; TRBD1 might be the D (5 bases). CDR3 size: 15 residues. Germline V gene sequence: CDR1 LNHDA, CDR2 SQIVND (reference sequence). V was trimmed by 3 bases and J by 3 bases, leaving 12 bases between them. For the CDR3, the DNA is TGTGCCAGTAGTATGGGGCAGGGATACTACAATGAGCAGTTCTTC. Amino acid sequence: CASSMGQGYYNEQFF.

As for this clonotype: Relative to the germline gene, one junction end is altered; a read error may explain this. The chain uses TRBV24-1 and TRBJ2-2; TRBD1 aligns across 11 bases. CDR1 and CDR2 from the germline V gene are KGHDR and SFDVKD. The CDR3 length is 16 residues. The CDR3 protein is CATSDFRDRGTGEPFF. CDR3 nucleotide sequence: TGTGCCACCAGTGATTTCCGGGACAGGGGGACCGGGGAGCCGTTTTTT.

The V call is TRBV20-1, the J call TRBJ2-5, with D possibly being TRBD2 (5 bases). CDR3 length: 14 residues. Germline V gene sequence: CDR1 DFQATT, CDR2 SNEGSKA (reference sequence). The germline V and J ends were trimmed by 1 base and 5 bases, with 14 bases remaining between them. CDR3 protein: CSARVIVLGETQYF. The CDR3 nucleotides are TGCAGTGCTAGAGTGATCGTACTAGGGGAGACCCAGTACTTC.

This clonotype appeared many times. The chain carries TRBV6-5 and TRBJ2-5; D gene uncertain. Trimming took off 2 bases at V and 9 bases at J, with 7 bases between the two ends. The CDR3 consists of 11 residues. Germline CDR1 reads MNHEY; CDR2 reads SVGAGI. The CDR3 coding sequence is TGTGCCAGCAGTTACGGATCGGCCCAGTACTTC. The encoded protein is CASSYGSAQYF.

The chain has TRBV12-3 or TRBV12-4 and TRBJ2-1, with D perhaps matching TRBD2 (5 bases). The V and J ends lost 5 bases and 8 bases respectively, with 16 bases between them. The CDR3 loop spans 14 amino acids. The CDR3 spells CASSPRDFLDEQFF. DNA of the CDR3: TGTGCCAGCAGTCCCCGGGATTTCTTGGATGAGCAGTTCTTC.

A few counts support this clonotype. The CDR3 DNA follows: TGTGCCAGCAGCTACGGGCCGGTTGGCATTCAGTACTTC. It codes for CASSYGPVGIQYF. This chain links TRBV6-1 with TRBJ2-4; D ambiguous. Per germline, CDR1 MNHNS and CDR2 SASEGT. The CDR3 extends over 13 amino acids. V was cut by 6 bases and J by 9 bases, with 15 bases left in between.

This clonotype was counted between two and nine times. The gene calls are TRBV2 and TRBJ1-1; D not resolved. This CDR3 has 15 residues. Trimming pared 5 bases from V and 0 bases from J, leaving 13 bases between. The germline gives CDR1 SNHLY, CDR2 FYNNEI. CDR3 bases: TGTGCCAGCAGTCCCCGGTCGGGCATGAACACTGAAGCTTTCTTT. Residues: CASSPRSGMNTEAFF.

The sample holds many counts of this clonotype. The chain combines TRBV3-1 with TRBJ1-6; D perhaps matches TRBD1 (5 bases). Trimming removed 2 bases at V and 8 bases at J, with 16 bases between. This CDR3 is 16 amino acids long. Per germline, CDR1 LGHDT and CDR2 YNNKEL (reference sequence). The chain's CDR3 is CASSQWGQGLDSPLHF. The CDR3 DNA reads as TGTGCCAGCAGCCAATGGGGCCAAGGCCTGGATTCACCCCTCCACTTT.

This clonotype was observed at least ten times. The J gene is TRBJ1-1, the V gene TRBV24-1; D is perhaps TRBD1 (5 bases). V was clipped by 6 bases and J by 3 bases, with 7 bases between them. This CDR3 comprises 12 residues. The V gene's germline CDR1 is KGHDR and CDR2 SFDVKD. CDR3 in DNA: TGTGCCACCAGTAGAGGGGACACTGAAGCTTTCTTT. Protein: CATSRGDTEAFF.

This clonotype was counted at least ten times. The chain links TRBV3-1 to TRBJ2-1; 7 bases fit TRBD1. Germline V gene data show CDR1 as LGHDT and CDR2 as YNNKEL (reference sequence). V trimming: 4 bases; J trimming: 10 bases; junction bases outside the gene matches: 10. The CDR3 totals 14 residues. The CDR3 region has the DNA TGTGCCAGCAGCCTGACAGGGTCGGGCCAGGAGCAGTTCTTC. As protein: CASSLTGSGQEQFF.

This rearrangement joins TRBV19 to TRBJ1-5, with TRBD1 matching 7 bases. The CDR3 contains 16 residues. V was pared by 2 bases and J by 6 bases, with 10 bases of the junction left unmatched. From germline, CDR1 is LNHDA and CDR2 SQIVND (reference sequence). The CDR3 bases are TGTGCCAGTAGTATAACCGGGACAGCAGGAGGTCAGCCCCAGCATTTT. Translating gives CASSITGTAGGQPQHF.

This clonotype has ten or more counts. The rearrangement links TRBV3-1 to TRBJ2-3; 9 nucleotides line up with TRBD2. The CDR3 sequence is 18 residues long. Germline trimming cut 0 bases from V and 1 base from J; bases unmatched to any gene: 8. The V gene's germline CDR1 is LGHDT and CDR2 YNNKEL (reference sequence). CDR3 in amino acids: CASSQDPASGIGTDTQYF. CDR3 bases: TGTGCCAGCAGCCAAGATCCCGCTAGCGGGATCGGCACAGATACGCAGTATTTT.

This clonotype was seen only a few times. V usage is TRBV10-1 and J usage is TRBJ2-1; TRBD2 matches at 12 bases. Germline V gene lookup returns CDR1 WNHNN and CDR2 SYGVQD (reference sequence). V lost 2 bases and J lost 7; bases outside the gene matches: 6. This CDR3 has 16 residues. The CDR3 nucleotides are TGCGCCAGCAGTGAGCGTGGACTAGCGGGGTGGAATGAGCAGTTCTTC. It encodes CASSERGLAGWNEQFF.

Many counts were recorded for this clonotype. This chain connects TRBV18 to TRBJ1-3; D might be TRBD1 (5 bases). The CDR3 is made up of 15 amino acids. CDR1 and CDR2 (germline): KGHSH, LQKENI. V was pared by 2 bases and J by 4 bases, with 12 bases between. Here the CDR3 DNA reads TGTGCCAGCTCACCAACCAGGGACGTCGGAAACACCATATATTTT. Translation gives CASSPTRDVGNTIYF.

This clonotype has just a few counts. The V gene is TRBV5-1, the J gene TRBJ2-5, with unresolved D. CDR1 is SGHRS, CDR2 YFSETQ, per germline. The CDR3 length is 17 residues. Trimming stripped 0 bases from V and 0 bases from J, with 15 bases between. The CDR3 bases are TGCGCCAGCAGCTTGGAAAGGGATTATCCGTACCAAGAGACCCAGTACTTC. It encodes CASSLERDYPYQETQYF.

This clonotype occurred many times. V usage is TRBV30 and J usage is TRBJ2-7, with 12 bases matching TRBD2. V was clipped by 1 base and J by 2 bases; unmatched bases: 3. Germline V gene sequence: CDR1 GTSNPN, CDR2 SVGIG (reference sequence). This CDR3 is built from 15 residues. The CDR3 DNA sequence: TGTGCCTGGAGTGCAAGACTAGCGGGAGCCTACGAGCAGTACTTC. It yields the protein CAWSARLAGAYEQYF.